The entry that follows covers one TCR beta chain sequence. Its antigen is unidentified. The source of the sample is a study of CD8+CD57+ T cells in acquired aplastic anemia. At the level of the study: 3.2 ug was the average amount of DNA from sorted CD4+ and CD8+ cells.

Study-wide points: For CD8+ Simpson's diversity, patients and controls showed no significant difference. Roughly 28 was the count of CD8+ CDR3 sequences that patients shared with controls.

Genomic DNA constituted the template upon which TCR beta VDJ and CDR3 profiling was performed. Each CDR3 protein gets one entry after TCRdb re-called the reads with MiXCR. The sample yields 150,000 to 200,000 distinct CDR3 sequences, more than 60% seen once. This CDR3 region has 17 residues. V was clipped by 0 bases and J by 0 bases, with 14 bases between them. CDR1 and CDR2 (germline): SGHTA, FQGNSA. Patients picked for sequencing had shown CD8+CD57+ cell expansion detected by flow cytometry. The receptor was isolated from a human donor with aplastic anemia. The chain carries TRBV7-2 and TRBJ1-2, with D unclear. The sequenced material came from sorted CD4+, CD8+, or CD8+CD57+ T cells (not recorded which) from PBMCs. This chain's CDR3 is CASSLASGRHTNYGYTF. The CDR3 DNA sequence: TGTGCCAGCAGCTTAGCGTCTGGCCGACATACTAACTATGGCTACACCTTC. The full variable domain, rest sourced from reference TRBV7-2 and TRBJ1-2, is GAGVSQSPSNKVTEKGKDVELRCDPISGHTALYWYRQSLGQGLEFLIYFQGNSAPDKSGLPSDRFSAERTGGSVSTLTIQRTQQEDSAVYLCASSLASGRHTNYGYTFGSGTRLTVV.